This TCR beta chain was sequenced during a study of beta chain features in type 1 diabetes. Study information: Across every sample, around 100,000,000 sorted cells were examined in total.

General observations from the study: Shorter TCRB CDR3s, moderately but significantly so, were found in Type 1 diabetes patients in all four CD4+ subsets. Junctions at VDJ sites from type 1 diabetes patients had fewer insertions and more deletions. A possible short-template PCR bias applies equally to patients and controls.

The CDR3 spans 16 residues. The germline gives CDR1 MNHEY, CDR2 SMNVEV (reference sequence). The V gene end was trimmed by 4 bases and the J gene end by 3 bases; junction bases not matched to a gene: 12. This clone has just a few counts. Its matching antigen is unknown. Using CD45RO/CCR7/CD25/CD127/CD95/CD27, CD4+ naive, central memory, regulatory and stem cell-like memory cells were sorted. The isolated RNA, all of it, was reverse transcribed, so expressed TCRB transcripts were what got sequenced. Using immunoSEQ multiplex PCR, the repertoire was profiled, and TCRdb retains in-frame clones only, with some absent. The data show around 240,000 clones, around 15% seen once.

The receptor comes from a man aged 25-45 years with type 1 diabetes. The sequencing input was naive CD4+ T cells from blood. V is TRBV27 and J is TRBJ2-7, with TRBD2 matching over 7 bases. The CDR3 is CASSSRWTSGFYEQYF. In DNA, the CDR3 is TGTGCCAGCAGTTCCCGCTGGACTAGTGGGTTCTACGAGCAGTACTTC.